A single T cell receptor beta chain is shown here with its context. Its antigen has not been determined. Base qualities are not recorded, but no much larger clone differs from it by a single base. The cohort consisted of 600 or so healthy bone marrow donors. Cohort members were all nominally healthy when sampled, although unrecorded immune exposures were likely present. The donor tested CMV seronegative, placing the donor among the 350 or so seronegative members of the cohort. A peripheral blood sample was collected from each donor, and TCR beta sequencing was performed on peripheral blood mononuclear cells. The Qiagen DNeasy Blood Extraction Kit was used to extract genomic DNA from the blood cell samples. This record comes from a study of cytomegalovirus exposure and HLA in healthy donors (dated by TCRdb to about 2017). About the study as a whole: In an earlier analysis of roughly 590 of the donors, 276 Gb of sequence data and 95 million to 130 million unique TCR beta sequences from about 180 million T cells were reported. An early release covering some 640 HLA-typed donors comprised around 300 gigabases of sequencing data and around 85 million unique TCR sequences. The genetic ancestry cluster associated with self-reported Caucasian donors included roughly four fifths of the approximately 400 genotyped donors. The aim of the study was to test whether cataloging public T cell receptors could identify signatures of past pathogen exposure. The study profiled the T cell repertoires of 500 to 800 subjects by immunosequencing and related them to cytomegalovirus serostatus. A separate validation cohort of 90 to 150 different subjects was used in addition to the roughly 620-subject first cohort. High-throughput TCR immunosequencing, statistical association of individual TCRs with disease status, and machine learning were combined to predict cytomegalovirus infection status. In a later analysis, previously published TCR beta repertoires from 666 donors were re-analyzed and high-resolution HLA genotyping was added so that TCR occurrence patterns could be studied. Rather than drawing on any new phenotypic data, the later analysis identified candidate immune exposures from TCR beta sequences and the way those sequences occurred across donors. An earlier analysis of nearly 600 of the donors applied high-throughput TCR beta sequencing to assess whether each TCR beta V gene segment acted as functional or pseudogenic. Donor age, sex, ethnicity and CMV serostatus were compiled alongside the repertoire data. A later genetic analysis took genome-wide SNP genotypes for about 65% of the 666 donors and used that subset as a discovery cohort. Every discovery cohort repertoire had been produced on one sequencing platform. HLA typing included class I and class II loci at four-digit resolution. Typing coverage varied by locus: 629-630 donors for A, B, C, DRB1 and DQB1; 500 to 550 for DQA1; 606 for DPA1; 400 to 480 for DPB1. Roughly 5 DR-DQ haplotypes were handled as single units for association and clustering, since linkage in the cohort was strong. Across approximately 420 genotyped donors of the cohort, an average of about 250,000 unique TCR beta nucleotide sequences per donor were sequenced, and roughly 17% of those sequences were non-productive. Broader findings and caveats from the paper: In a later analysis, several top co-occurrence clusters were reported to appear linked to parvovirus B19, influenza, CMV and Epstein-Barr virus. In a later analysis, HLA-associated TCR beta chains showed more clonal expansion and lower generation probabilities than non-associated chains that were equally common. Because counts were too low, 15 to 20 rarely observed V segments, including chromosome 9 orphons, were excluded from the earlier analysis of some 590 of the donors. Cytomegalovirus status was reported to be diagnosed by the classifier with high specificity and sensitivity in both the original and validation cohorts. Most TCR sequences were seen in very few donors, while some public TCRs were found in many individuals. Specific HLA alleles were associated with roughly 16,000 TCR beta sequences at a false discovery rate of 0.05 in a later analysis. In a later genetic analysis, a missense DCLRE1C variant was associated with V-gene and J-gene trimming of TCR beta chains, and the association was replicated in an independent cohort. A total of 164 TCR beta chains were listed by the study as associated with cytomegalovirus. In an earlier analysis of over 550 of the donors, most TCR beta V segments were observed in productive rearrangements about 90% or about 30% of the time, broadly matching IMGT annotations. Because HLA typing was unavailable for some donors at each locus, only the typed subset was used in association tests. In a later analysis, the rate of TCR association differed among HLA loci, with DRB1 alleles having the most associated TCRs and HLA-C alleles having the fewest. Correlated functional status among segregating V segments might be attributable to linkage disequilibrium, but an unknown experimental factor could not be ruled out. According to the authors, the approach could potentially be generalized to other disease states and immunological phenotypes. A few of the identified cytomegalovirus-associated TCR beta chains were confirmed in vitro to be specific for cytomegalovirus antigens. A further reported finding was that TCR beta sequences accurately predicted the HLA-A and HLA-B alleles for most subjects in the first cohort. Assigning TCR associations to individual alleles was difficult when HLA alleles, especially DR and DQ, strongly co-occurred. This cohort had only TCR beta chains sequenced, and the lack of alpha or paired-chain data limited which features could be detected. A cluster of highly shared sequence variants was judged likely to represent a technical artifact of the sequencing pipeline. Some IMGT-functional V segments, including TRBV6-2 and TRBV6-3, could not be told apart with the 87-base-pair reads, so those segments were excluded. In a later genetic analysis, fewer N-insertions in productive TCRs were reported among donors in an Asian-associated ancestry cluster than the roughly 700-donor mean. Most CMV-associated TCR beta chains appeared to be HLA-restricted in a later analysis, and the HLA associations seemed to be driven largely by CMV exposure. Presence/absence analyses assumed roughly uniform sequencing depth across donors, an assumption that may not hold. CMV serostatus was the only immune exposure information available for the cohort.

The method behind the library was the immunoSEQ multiplex PCR assay. A mixture of 60 forward primers for TCR Vbeta segments and 13 reverse primers for TCR Jbeta segments was used in the multiplex PCR. The CDR3 region of rearranged TCR beta genes was amplified from genomic DNA with a multiplex PCR assay. The Illumina HiSeq System was used to sequence the amplified TCR beta libraries as 87-base-pair reads. Regarding the original processing steps: In a later analysis, roughly 80 million unique TCR beta chains were counted across the roughly 700 repertoires, and roughly 11 million of these chains were shared by at least two donors. Raw reads were error-corrected and collapsed into unique sequences with a nearest-neighbor algorithm that merged closely related sequences to remove PCR and sequencing errors. V, D and J gene segments were assigned by aligning CDR3 sequences to IMGT reference sequences. For a sequence to be retained, at least a six-nucleotide match to both a V gene segment and a J gene segment was required. Rearrangements were called productive when the CDR3 lacked stop codons and stayed in frame with V and J; all others were non-productive. CDR3 was defined by IMGT convention, running from the second conserved V-encoded cysteine to the conserved J-encoded phenylalanine. The earlier analysis of roughly 590 of the donors excluded sequences that lacked an unambiguous match to a single V gene segment. In an earlier analysis of 587 of the donors, a V segment was called functional when productive rearrangements were above 56.7%, and segregating when the standard deviation between donors exceeded 5%. A statistical classification framework was built to diagnose cytomegalovirus status from the catalog of TCR beta chain sequences. In a later analysis, TCR nucleotide sequences were compared against IMGT/GENE-DB human TR gene sequences so that V and J genes could be assigned. In a later analysis, CDR3 sequences and most-parsimonious VDJ recombination scenarios were assigned using the TCRdist pipeline. In a later analysis, every TCR beta chain was defined by the combination of its CDR3 amino acid sequence and its V-gene family, and reads without a unique V-gene family were dropped. A later analysis removed nearly 600 highly shared, low-generation-probability nucleotide sequences to deal with suspected cross-contamination and a sequencing artifact. For each public chain, a later analysis derived a clonal expansion index from normalized ranks of inferred template counts within each repertoire. Generation probabilities in a later analysis came from a VDJ recombination model fitted to out-of-frame rearrangements, and those results were checked against IGoR. In a later analysis, TCR-TCR, TCR-HLA and TCR-CMV co-occurrence was scored with hypergeometric tests, and a repertoire-size bias correction was applied to TCR pairs. In a later analysis, false discovery rates were estimated by permuting HLA or CMV assignments 20 times. In a later analysis, co-occurring TCRs were grouped using DBSCAN, and TCRdist sequence similarity was added for clustering within HLA-allele-positive subsets. Repertoires with fewer than 30,000 or more than 120,000 public chains were left out of co-occurrence clustering, as were about five repertoires with anomalous nucleotide sharing. TCRdb re-hosts the immuneACCESS table, in-frame sequences only. Its copies lack some clones; in the studies checked, an unresolved V gene accounts for under half of them, and the cause for the rest is not known. The V and J calls and clone size come from that table; D and trimming were worked out from the DNA. In this sample the table shows more than 85,000 clones, around 73% of which occur a single time. The ten largest clones add up to under 1.5% of the sample.

V and J lose 3 bases and 4 bases, and a span of 13 bases separates them. From the cysteine through the phenylalanine, the CDR3 covers 15 amino acids. Only CDR3 DNA is held: 45 bases, read in frame from base 1. Per the germline V gene, LGHNA is the CDR1 and YSLEER is the CDR2. The receptor was isolated from a man aged 25-45 years in good health and CMV-seronegative. Recombination joined TRBV4-3 with TRBJ1-5, with TRBD1 tentatively as D gene (6 bases match). Sequenced sample: PBMCs. The nucleotide sequence is given as TGCGCCAGCAGCCAGGAAGAGGGGACAAATCAGCCCCAGCATTTT. Its protein reads: CASSQEEGTNQPQHF.